This T cell receptor beta chain came from a study of graft-versus-host responses after intestinal transplantation. General observations from the study: Those patients showing graft-donor T cell macrochimerism displayed high graft-versus-host to host-versus-graft clonal ratios in allografts.

The data were produced by immunoSEQ multiplex PCR, yet TCRdb's version contains in-frame clones alone and is incomplete. The sample gives roughly 38,000 clones, about 93% of which show up once; approximately 20% is in the top ten. Germline V gives CDR1 SGHNT, CDR2 YYREEE (reference sequence). CDR3 length equals 15 residues. V shed 4 bases, J shed 5 bases, and the junction held 10 bases outside the gene matches. As regards this clone: What it recognizes is unknown.

The input for sequencing was unstimulated CD8+ T cells sorted from spleen or lymph node cells, taken before transplant. The J gene is TRBJ1-1, the V gene TRBV5-4; TRBD1 aligns across 8 bases. This TCR was sampled from a human donor who was the organ donor for an intestinal transplant. The DNA for the CDR3 is TGTGCCAGCAGCCTAACAGGGGGTCTTTTGACTGAAGCTTTCTTT. It encodes CASSLTGGLLTEAFF.